This TCR beta chain was profiled in a study of T cell changes during pregnancy in multiple sclerosis. Clones were read by immunoSEQ multiplex PCR, and TCRdb kept only the in-frame ones, dropping some. The table records some 100,000 clones, around 92% of them present only once. The CDR3 comprises 13 residues, both ends counted. The germline V gene encodes CDR1 GTSNPN and CDR2 SVGIG (reference sequence). Points on this clone: No DNA is shown, since the ends of the CDR3 on it are uncertain; the CDR3 is the one TCRdb lists.

The V call is TRBV30, the J call TRBJ2-7; TRBD2 is the table's D call and was not checked against the DNA. The sample here was peripheral blood, taken after pregnancy. The TCR was taken from a female donor with multiple sclerosis, enrolled in a pregnancy study. The CDR3: CAWSVGEGTPAYF.